This T cell receptor beta chain was documented in a study of blood T cell repertoires in COVID-19 (dated by TCRdb to about 2020). About the study as a whole: Samples covering the acute and convalescent phases of COVID-19 were provided by collaborators in the United States, Italy and Spain. The prospective study material was composed of cDNA or gDNA derived from T cells, B-cell-depleted T cells, or PBMCs. The dataset comprised deeply sampled blood TCRbeta repertoires from subjects exposed to, actively infected with, or recovered from COVID-19. The repertoires were released in a freely available public database intended as a resource for research on the immune response to SARS-CoV-2. The samples were drawn from the first 160 participants of the ongoing ImmuneRACE study and from 1,254 subjects provided by 6 global collaborators. Sample metadata almost always included a de-identified subject ID, COVID-19 status, age in years and sex. Where HLA class I and class II types were available, the types were taken from metadata supplied by the sample provider, not from assay-based typing. General findings and caveats noted by the study authors: The quantity of clinical and demographic metadata differed by source and by participant and was supplied without curation.

TCRbeta CDR3 regions were amplified from genomic DNA using the immunoSEQ Assay, a bias-controlled multiplex PCR. Under the source paper's analysis protocol: Nucleated cell counts per sample were estimated from amplification of reference gene primers within the assay. To quantify the absolute abundance of each unique TCRbeta CDR3 rearrangement, sequence reads were collapsed and filtered. Productive Simpson clonality was computed per sample as the square root of Simpson's diversity index over productive rearrangements. TCRdb took over this immuneACCESS table, retaining in-frame rearrangements with V and J assigned. Such tables are incomplete; in checked studies, under half of the missing clones stem from an unresolved V gene, and the remainder is unexplained. The D gene and trimming were derived from the DNA, and the V and J assignments and clone size from that table. Here the sample has fewer than 600,000 clones; 80% to 90% occur a single time. The ten top clones hold roughly 1% of the sample.

In Seattle, one collaborating source enrolled patients while the infection was active and tracked those patients longitudinally over the course of disease. Each collaborating institution followed its own protocols to collect whole blood in K2EDTA tubes. Collaborator samples were shipped for TCRbeta analysis as frozen whole blood, isolated PBMCs, or DNA extracted from either sample type. Germline trimming amounts to 1 base on V and 5 bases on J, with 7 as the count of junction bases outside the gene matches. The cysteine opens and the phenylalanine closes a CDR3 of 16 amino acids. The DNA shown is the 48-base CDR3, in frame from base 1. The germline V gene (reference sequence) specifies PRHDT as CDR1 and FYEKMQ as CDR2. Comments on this clone: Which antigen it targets is not known. Per-base qualities were not stored, and no clone one base away is much larger.

This receptor was taken from a man younger than 30 with COVID-19, enrolled during active disease. The sample taken for sequencing was peripheral blood. The chain is encoded by TRBV13 joined to TRBJ2-3; 9 of the junction bases match TRBD2. In nucleotides, the sequence is TGTGCCAGCAGCTTAGCCAGCGGGAGGAGTGGAGATACGCAGTATTTT. This yields the protein CASSLASGRSGDTQYF.